In this sample, the clone carrying this T cell receptor (beta chain) turned up a few times. Its matching antigen is unknown. CD45RO-negative, CCR7-positively selected cells formed the naive CD8 fraction, excluding terminally differentiated effector memory CD45RA+ cells. The data belong to a study of shared clonotypes between healthy human individuals. Generated by immunoSEQ multiplex PCR, the TCRdb table keeps only in-frame clones and is missing some. The sample lists hundreds of thousands of clones, approximately 95% occurring once. Points from the study as a whole: Sorted-subset samples were not fully sequenced, rarefaction indicated.

The sample consisted of naive CD8+ T cells sorted from blood. This TCR was recovered from a woman in her twenties or thirties in good health.

In DNA, the CDR3 is TGTGCCATCCCGGACAGGCATGAAGCTTTCTTT. Translated: CAIPDRHEAFF. The J gene is TRBJ1-1, the V gene TRBV7-9, with TRBD1 identical over 7 bases. Losses at the gene ends were 10 bases for V and 7 bases for J; bases not matched to a gene: 6. Germline-derived CDR1 and CDR2 are SEHNR and FQNEAQ (reference sequence). The CDR3 consists of 11 residues.